A single sample gave rise to the 30 T cell receptor beta chains below, sequenced in a study of blood T cell repertoires in COVID-19. TCRdb keeps only in-frame clones here, not all; method: immunoSEQ multiplex PCR. The data show around 200,000 clones, less than 90% seen once. The sample was peripheral blood. Receptors were obtained from a middle-aged man with acute or convalescent COVID-19.

This clone was seen just once. The gene calls are TRBV29-1 and TRBJ1-2; TRBD1 matches at 8 bases. Germline loops: CDR1 SQVTM, CDR2 ANQGSEA. The V and J ends lost 3 bases and 5 bases, in that order; junction bases with no gene match: 5. This CDR3 contains 13 residues. In DNA, the CDR3 is TGCAGCGTTGATGTCAGGGGGCGGTATGGCTACACCTTC. Translated, it gives CSVDVRGRYGYTF.

This sequence joins TRBV4-3 and TRBJ1-6; D is unclear. The germline V and J ends were trimmed by 4 bases and 10 bases, with 23 bases remaining between them. CDR3 length: 17 residues. The germline V gene has CDR1 LGHNA and CDR2 YSLEER. DNA for the CDR3: TGCGCCAGCAGCCCTCACTCTCGACCCCGGTCGGGGTCACCCCTCCACTTT. It codes for CASSPHSRPRSGSPLHF.

The chain couples TRBV9 to TRBJ1-1, with TRBD1 matching 8 bases. The CDR3 totals 15 residues. From germline, CDR1 is SGDLS and CDR2 YYNGEE. The V segment lost 4 bases and the J segment 5 bases; nucleotides outside the gene matches: 10. CDR3 sequence (DNA): TGTGCCAGCAGCTACAGACAGGGGTGGATGACTGAAGCTTTCTTT. It specifies CASSYRQGWMTEAFF.

V and J are TRBV11-3 and TRBJ2-7, with 7 positions matching TRBD1. The germline V gene encodes CDR1 SGHNT and CDR2 YENEEA. CDR3 length: 11 residues. The V segment lost 9 bases and the J segment 2 bases; nucleotides outside the gene matches: 1. CDR3 DNA: TGTGCCAGTGACAGGGCCTACGAGCAGTACTTC. This gives the protein CASDRAYEQYF.

The rearrangement links TRBV13 to TRBJ2-7; 8 nucleotides match TRBD1. The V segment lost 6 bases and the J segment 3 bases; nucleotides outside the gene matches: 10. The length of the CDR3 is 15 residues. Germline values: CDR1 PRHDT, CDR2 FYEKMQ (reference sequence). The CDR3 coding sequence is TGTGCCAGCAGGATATGGGGGACAGGACACTACGAGCAGTACTTC. Its translation is CASRIWGTGHYEQYF.

The V call is TRBV6-2 or TRBV6-3, the J call TRBJ2-5, with 14 bases aligning to TRBD2. With 2 bases clipped from V and 7 bases from J, the junction kept 6 bases outside the gene matches. Germline CDR1 is MNHEY and CDR2 is SVGEGT. CDR3 size: 16 residues. The CDR3 region is CASSYGLAGGPGTQYF. In DNA form, the CDR3 reads TGTGCCAGCAGTTACGGACTAGCGGGAGGCCCTGGGACCCAGTACTTC.

This clone was seen only a few times. The rearrangement joins TRBV6-5 to TRBJ1-2; D is possibly TRBD1 (5 bases). Germline CDR1 MNHEY, CDR2 SVGAGI. The CDR3 is 14 amino acids. V was cut by 7 bases and J by 6 bases, with 18 bases left in between. This chain's CDR3 is CASNTQGGGNGYTF. CDR3 sequence (DNA): TGTGCCAGCAATACCCAGGGAGGCGGGAATGGCTACACCTTC.

This sequence joins TRBV11-3 and TRBJ1-5, with D possibly matching TRBD1 (6 bases). Trimming took 5 bases from V and 0 from J, leaving 20 bases between them. The CDR3 is 18 residues long. CDR1 is SGHNT and CDR2 is YENEEA in the germline V gene. Written as DNA, the CDR3 is TGTGCCAGCAGCCCCCGCCCGACAGGAAAAAATAGCAATCAGCCCCAGCATTTT. It yields the protein CASSPRPTGKNSNQPQHF.

The CDR3, as DNA: TGTGCCAGCAGCCCAGCACAGGGGGCCGCCGGGGAGCTGTTTTTT. This gives the protein CASSPAQGAAGELFF. The chain carries TRBV13 and TRBJ2-2; 9 nucleotides match TRBD1. The CDR3 is 15 residues long. CDR1 PRHDT and CDR2 FYEKMQ come from the germline V gene (reference sequence). Trimming took 5 bases from V and 6 from J; bases not matched to a gene: 7.

The gene calls are TRBV6-5 and TRBJ2-5; D gene unclear. Trimming removed 7 bases at V and 6 bases at J, with 15 bases between. This CDR3 spans 13 amino acids. From germline, CDR1 is MNHEY and CDR2 SVGAGI. The CDR3 reads CASTLSPRQTQYF. DNA for the CDR3: TGTGCCAGCACCCTTAGTCCACGCCAGACCCAGTACTTC.

The rearrangement uses TRBV5-4 and TRBJ1-6; D not resolved. In germline, CDR1 is SGHNT, CDR2 YYREEE (reference sequence). V lost 0 bases and J lost 8, with 12 bases in between. The CDR3 contains 15 residues. Here the CDR3 reads CASSLAGVNHSPLHF. CDR3 bases: TGTGCCAGCAGCTTGGCCGGGGTGAATCATTCACCCCTCCACTTT.

The V call is TRBV11-1, the J call TRBJ1-1; perhaps TRBD1 as D (6 bases). Germline loops: CDR1 SGHAT, CDR2 FQDESV (reference sequence). V lost 2 bases and J 4 bases, leaving 17 bases between the germline ends. The CDR3 is made up of 16 amino acids. CDR3 DNA sequence: TGTGCCAGCAGCTTACAGTCCCGGACAGTTAGCACTGAAGCTTTCTTT. Its translation is CASSLQSRTVSTEAFF.

The chain couples TRBV11-2 to TRBJ2-7, with D perhaps matching TRBD2 (5 bases). Germline V gene lookup returns CDR1 SGHAT and CDR2 FQNNGV. The germline V and J ends were trimmed by 5 bases and 0 bases, with 14 bases remaining between them. The CDR3 consists of 15 residues. CDR3 residues: CASSPISGSSYEQYF. CDR3 sequence (DNA): TGTGCCAGCAGCCCAATAAGCGGCAGCTCCTACGAGCAGTACTTC.

The rearrangement joins TRBV5-1 to TRBJ2-1, with 9 bases identical to TRBD2. Losses at the gene ends were 4 bases for V and 6 bases for J; bases not matched to a gene: 20. The CDR3 spans 19 residues. From germline, CDR1 is SGHRS and CDR2 YFSETQ. The DNA of the CDR3 is TGCGCCAGCAGCCCCGACCCTCCTAGCGGGACCTTTGGGGCCAATGAGCAGTTCTTC. Protein: CASSPDPPSGTFGANEQFF.

The rearrangement joins TRBV5-1 to TRBJ1-4, with D possibly matching TRBD1 (5 bases). The CDR3 has 13 amino acids. Trimming removed 4 bases from V and 1 base from J, with 5 bases in between. Germline CDR1 reads SGHRS; CDR2 reads YFSETQ. The CDR3 bases are TGCGCCAGCAGCAGGGGAACTAATGAAAAACTGTTTTTT. This gives the protein CASSRGTNEKLFF.

The chain recombines TRBV6-5 with TRBJ1-6; D is unresolved. CDR3 size: 12 residues. Germline CDR1 reads MNHEY; CDR2 reads SVGAGI. Between the trimmed V and J ends, which lost 2 bases and 6 bases, there was a span of 2 bases. DNA of the CDR3: TGTGCCAGCAGTTACCTTAATTCACCCCTCCACTTT. Its protein is CASSYLNSPLHF.

The sample holds a few counts of this clone. The V gene is TRBV5-4, the J gene TRBJ1-2; 7 bases align to TRBD1. V gave up 6 bases and J gave up 3 bases; unmatched junction bases: 8. The CDR3 is 14 amino acids. Germline V CDR1 and CDR2: SGHNT, YYREEE (reference sequence). This CDR3 is CASTAQGFHYGYTF. The CDR3 DNA follows: TGTGCCAGCACCGCACAGGGGTTCCACTATGGCTACACCTTC.

J is TRBJ2-6 and V is TRBV24-1; TRBD1 matches at 12 bases. The germline gives CDR1 KGHDR, CDR2 SFDVKD. This CDR3 has 22 amino acids. Unmatched junction bases numbered 18, after V lost 3 bases and J lost 4 bases. CDR3 coding DNA: TGTGCCACCAGTGATCCTAACTTCGCTCCGGGACAGGGGGCGGAGGGGGCCAACGTCCTGACTTTC. It codes for CATSDPNFAPGQGAEGANVLTF.

V is TRBV7-6 and J is TRBJ2-7, with D tentatively TRBD2 (6 bases). CDR3 length: 14 residues. V was clipped by 1 base and J by 2 bases, with 9 bases between them. Germline V lookup: CDR1 SGHVS, CDR2 FNYEAQ. The CDR3 DNA is TGTGCCAGCAGCTTAGAGGCGGGGACCTACGAGCAGTACTTC. This codes for CASSLEAGTYEQYF.

V gene TRBV6-5 combines with J gene TRBJ2-3; a weak D match, TRBD2 (5 bases). The V gene lost 6 bases and the J gene lost 0 bases, with 10 bases spanning the gap. CDR1 is MNHEY and CDR2 is SVGAGI in the germline V gene. The CDR3 totals 14 residues. The CDR3 loop reads CASSSGRSTDTQYF. The CDR3 DNA sequence: TGTGCCAGCAGCAGCGGACGGAGCACAGATACGCAGTATTTT.

The V call is TRBV5-1, the J call TRBJ1-5, with a weak D call TRBD1 (6 bases). The CDR3 has 16 amino acids. Germline-derived CDR1 and CDR2 are SGHRS and YFSETQ. V shed 7 bases and J shed 4 bases, with 21 bases lying between them. CDR3 DNA: TGCGCCAGCCGCGAGGGGGGGACGGGTGTGAATCAGCCCCAGCATTTT. Protein sequence: CASREGGTGVNQPQHF.

The chain uses TRBV28 and TRBJ1-5; D might be TRBD1 (6 bases). This CDR3 has 16 amino acids. With 5 bases removed from V and 6 bases from J, the gap between germline ends came to 20 bases. The germline V gene encodes CDR1 MDHEN and CDR2 SYDVKM. The CDR3 loop is CASSISPAGGGQPQHF. The CDR3 DNA follows: TGTGCCAGCAGTATCTCGCCCGCTGGGGGCGGTCAGCCCCAGCATTTT. Full variable domain (missing parts from reference TRBV28 and TRBJ1-5): DVKVTQSSRYLVKRTGEKVFLECVQDMDHENMFWYRQDPGLGLRLIYFSYDVKMKEKGDIPEGYSVSREKKERFSLILESASTNQTSMYLCASSISPAGGGQPQHFGDGTRLSIL.

For this clone: Additional DNA sequences in this sample encode the identical CDR3. The chain links TRBV14 to TRBJ2-7, with 13 bases that match TRBD2. Per the germline V gene, CDR1 is SGHDN and CDR2 is FVKESK. With V trimmed by 9 bases and J by 3 bases, 11 bases remained unmatched. This CDR3 is built from 16 residues. CDR3 sequence: CASSGITSGRVYEQYF. In nucleotides, the CDR3 is TGTGCCAGTAGCGGGATCACTAGCGGGAGGGTCTACGAGCAGTACTTC.

The CDR3 nucleotides are TGTGCCACCAGCACCCGATCCGCAGGGTATAGCAATCAGCCCCAGCATTTT. This codes for CATSTRSAGYSNQPQHF. This chain uses TRBV15 with TRBJ1-5, with D possibly TRBD1 on 5 matching bases. Trimming removed 4 bases at V and 0 bases at J, with 16 bases between. The CDR3 has 17 amino acids. CDR1 is LNHNV, CDR2 YYDKDF, per germline (reference sequence).

This rearrangement joins TRBV3-1 (or the pseudogene TRBV3-2) to TRBJ1-2, with D uncertain. The CDR3 covers 12 residues. Deletions cut 4 bases from V and 13 bases from J, with 16 bases between. CDR1 LGHDT and CDR2 YNNKEL come from the germline V gene (reference sequence). CDR3 in amino acids: CASSRLHELGTF. The CDR3 DNA sequence: TGTGCCAGCAGCCGACTACATGAGCTAGGCACCTTC.

The V call is TRBV4-2, the J call TRBJ2-1; 8 bases are a match to TRBD1. CDR1 is LGHNA, CDR2 YNFKEQ, per germline. This CDR3 is 15 amino acids long. V lost 1 base to trimming and J lost 8 bases; unmatched junction nucleotides: 7. CDR3 in DNA: TGTGCCAGCAGCCAAGTATCAGGGGGCGGGGATGAGCAGTTCTTC. It encodes CASSQVSGGGDEQFF.

The chain joins TRBV7-2 to TRBJ2-5, with D possibly matching TRBD2 (5 bases). This CDR3 has 15 residues. Deletions cut 5 bases from V and 9 bases from J, with 22 bases between. CDR1 SGHTA and CDR2 FQGNSA come from the germline V gene. For the CDR3, the DNA is TGTGCCAGCAGCCCCGCGGGCTCCCTCAAGGCGTCCCAGTACTTC. Translation gives CASSPAGSLKASQYF.

A few counts support this clone. This chain uses TRBV7-3 with TRBJ2-7; weak D call: TRBD1 (5 bases). The germline gives CDR1 SGHTA, CDR2 FQGTGA. The CDR3 is 15 amino acids. Trimming stripped 2 bases from V and 5 bases from J, with 16 bases between. The CDR3 DNA sequence: TGTGCCAGCAGCTTAGGGCTAGTAGGGGAAAACGAGCAGTACTTC. The encoded protein is CASSLGLVGENEQYF.

This CDR3 reads CASSQDRLSGDEQFF. The CDR3 region has the DNA TGTGCCAGCAGCCAAGATAGGCTTAGCGGCGATGAGCAGTTCTTC. This chain joins TRBV3-1 (or the pseudogene TRBV3-2) and TRBJ2-1, with D possibly matching TRBD2 (6 bases). CDR1 is LGHDT, CDR2 YNNKEL, per germline (reference sequence). Trimming took off 0 bases at V and 8 bases at J, with 14 bases between the two ends. The length of the CDR3 is 15 residues.

V gene TRBV27 combines with J gene TRBJ2-1, with 11 bases lining up with TRBD2. The CDR3 contains 17 residues. Germline values: CDR1 MNHEY, CDR2 SMNVEV (reference sequence). V lost 4 bases and J lost 2; bases outside the gene matches: 7. CDR3 coding DNA: TGTGCCAGCAGTTCCCCCGATAGCGGGAGGGCCTACAATGAGCAGTTCTTC. Its translation is CASSSPDSGRAYNEQFF.